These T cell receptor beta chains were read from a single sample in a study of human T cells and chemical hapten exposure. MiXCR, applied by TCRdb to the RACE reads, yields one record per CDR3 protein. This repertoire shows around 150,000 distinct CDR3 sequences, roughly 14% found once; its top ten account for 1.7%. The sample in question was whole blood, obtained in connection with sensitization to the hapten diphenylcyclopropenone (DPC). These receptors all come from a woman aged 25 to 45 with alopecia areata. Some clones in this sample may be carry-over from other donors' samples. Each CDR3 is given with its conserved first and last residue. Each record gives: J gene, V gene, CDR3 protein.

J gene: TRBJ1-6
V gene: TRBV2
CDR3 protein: CASSGVMRSPLHF

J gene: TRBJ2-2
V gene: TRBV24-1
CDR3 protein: CATSTSLNTGELFF

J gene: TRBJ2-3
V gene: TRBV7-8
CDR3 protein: CASSFNSGDPRLRTDTQYF

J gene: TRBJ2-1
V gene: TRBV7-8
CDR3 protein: CASSPSGRADNEQFF

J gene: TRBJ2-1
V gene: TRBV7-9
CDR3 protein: CASSPLRGTSVDNEQFF

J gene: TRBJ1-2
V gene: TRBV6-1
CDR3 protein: CASSLSETGGAYGYTF

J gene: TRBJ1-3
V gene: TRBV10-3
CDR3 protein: CAISESPGGNTIYF

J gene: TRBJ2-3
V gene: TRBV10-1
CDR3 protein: CASSESLAFTDTQYF

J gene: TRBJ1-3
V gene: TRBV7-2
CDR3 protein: CASSYGTGSGNTIYF

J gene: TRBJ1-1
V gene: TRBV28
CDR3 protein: CATTGGRETEAFF

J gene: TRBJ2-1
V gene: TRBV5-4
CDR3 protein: CASSGRTSGFYNEQFF

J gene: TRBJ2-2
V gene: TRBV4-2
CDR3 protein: CASSHVLAGDTGELFF

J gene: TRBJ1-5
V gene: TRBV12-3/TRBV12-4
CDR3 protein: CASSLEGQPQHF

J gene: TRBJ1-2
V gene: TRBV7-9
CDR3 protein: CASSANGGYTF

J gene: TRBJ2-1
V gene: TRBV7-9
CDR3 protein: CASRTARDEQFF

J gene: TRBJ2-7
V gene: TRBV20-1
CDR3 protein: CSATSGGWSPYEQYF

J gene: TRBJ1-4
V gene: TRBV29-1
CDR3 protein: CSVEDDAHPNEKLFF

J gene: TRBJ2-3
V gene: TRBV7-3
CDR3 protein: CASSLRGRGGLSTDTQYF

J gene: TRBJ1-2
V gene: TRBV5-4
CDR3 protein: CASSPGWQGYTF

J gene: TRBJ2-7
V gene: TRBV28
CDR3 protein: CASLRGYEQYF

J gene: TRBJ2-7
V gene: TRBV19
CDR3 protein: CASSITGTSYEQYF

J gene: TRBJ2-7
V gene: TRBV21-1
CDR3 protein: CASSKDLGACEQYF

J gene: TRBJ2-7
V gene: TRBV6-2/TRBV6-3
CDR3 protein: CASSRDYPYEQYF

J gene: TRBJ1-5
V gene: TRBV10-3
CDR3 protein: CAISESGGLQGGYQPQHF

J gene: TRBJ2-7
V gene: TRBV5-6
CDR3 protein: CASSNPQAGGPDEQYF

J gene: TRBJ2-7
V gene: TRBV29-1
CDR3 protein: CSVEGGDYEQYF

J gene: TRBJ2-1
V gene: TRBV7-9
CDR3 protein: CASSADPAGGVDEQFF

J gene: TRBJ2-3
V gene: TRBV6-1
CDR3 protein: CASSVEKLGNTDTQYF

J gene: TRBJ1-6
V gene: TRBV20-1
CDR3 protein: CSAPPGGAVLTPLHF

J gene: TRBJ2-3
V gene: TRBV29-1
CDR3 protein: CSVGLAGADTQYF

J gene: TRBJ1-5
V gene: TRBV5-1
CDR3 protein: CASSSTGEKSQPQHF

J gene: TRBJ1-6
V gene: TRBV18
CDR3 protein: CASSPGPYNSPLHF

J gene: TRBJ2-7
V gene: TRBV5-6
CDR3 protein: CASSLQGGYGHEQYF

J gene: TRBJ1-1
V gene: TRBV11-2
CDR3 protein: CASSLEYRQNTEAFF

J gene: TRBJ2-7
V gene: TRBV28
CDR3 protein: CASSLRAGGSYEQYF

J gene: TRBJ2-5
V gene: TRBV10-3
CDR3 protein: CAIGDSLGETQYF

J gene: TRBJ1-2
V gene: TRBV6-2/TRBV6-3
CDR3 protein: CASSYGQRNYGYTF

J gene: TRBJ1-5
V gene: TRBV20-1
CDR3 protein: CSATTGVPRQPQHF

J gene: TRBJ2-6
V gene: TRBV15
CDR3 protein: CATSRGGSSGANVLTF

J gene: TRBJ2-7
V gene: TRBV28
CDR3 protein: CASALTGNYEQYF

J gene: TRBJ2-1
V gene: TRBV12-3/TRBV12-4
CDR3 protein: CASGSGYNEQFF

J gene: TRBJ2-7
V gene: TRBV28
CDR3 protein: CASTRTGTHYEQYF

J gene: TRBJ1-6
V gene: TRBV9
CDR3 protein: CASSLRQDPNSPLHF